These 30 T cell receptor beta chains came from one sample sequenced in a study of T cells in localized non-small cell lung cancer. Sequenced by immunoSEQ multiplex PCR; TCRdb stores in-frame clones only, minus some. Of approximately 1,500 clones listed, around 23% were seen once; the top ten hold about 12%. The input for sequencing was lung tumor tissue, taken before any cancer treatment. These receptors were obtained from a male donor at least 60 years old with stage I squamous cell lung carcinoma.

Judged by abundance, this clone is medium-sized (0.01 to 0.1%). The V and J genes are TRBV6-8 and TRBJ2-7; D is ambiguous. Trimming pared 5 bases from V and 4 bases from J, leaving 12 bases between. CDR3 size: 13 residues. Germline V gives CDR1 MNHGY, CDR2 SAAAGT. The CDR3 reads CASSPRRGYEQYF. The CDR3 DNA reads TGTGCCAGCAGTCCCCGCCGAGGTTACGAGCAGTACTTC.

The chain links TRBV19 to TRBJ2-2; 7 nucleotides match TRBD2. V shed 4 bases, J shed 6 bases, and the junction held 5 bases outside the gene matches. Germline V lookup: CDR1 LNHDA, CDR2 SQIVND (reference sequence). The CDR3 loop spans 14 amino acids. The CDR3 DNA sequence: TGTGCCAGTAGTACGGCAGGGAGGGCCGGGGAGCTGTTTTTT. It encodes CASSTAGRAGELFF. Filled out from reference TRBV19 and TRBJ2-2, the complete variable domain reads DGGITQSPKYLFRKEGQNVTLSCEQNLNHDAMYWYRQDPGQGLRLIYYSQIVNDFQKGDIAEGYSVSREKKESFPLTVTSAQKNPTAFYLCASSTAGRAGELFFGEGSRLTVL.

This clone was detected only a few times. This chain uses TRBV15 with TRBJ2-5; D ambiguous. The CDR3 covers 15 residues. The germline gives CDR1 LNHNV, CDR2 YYDKDF (reference sequence). The V end lost 0 bases, the J end lost 5 bases, and 13 bases lay between the germline ends. CDR3 region: CATSRDRNSLETQYF. Written as DNA, the CDR3 is TGTGCCACCAGCAGAGATCGTAACAGTTTGGAGACCCAGTACTTC.

The V and J genes are TRBV30 and TRBJ1-1; no clear D. The CDR3 has 11 amino acids. CDR1 is GTSNPN, CDR2 SVGIG, per germline (reference sequence). CDR3 in amino acids: CARGKNTEAFF. The CDR3 DNA reads TGTGCGCGAGGGAAGAACACTGAAGCTTTCTTT.

This clone is classed as large. The J gene is TRBJ1-1, the V gene TRBV6-8, with D possibly TRBD1 on 5 matching bases. The germline gives CDR1 MNHGY, CDR2 SAAAGT. The V end was cut by 5 bases, the J end by 8 bases, with 15 bases between. CDR3 length: 13 residues. In DNA form, the CDR3 reads TGTGCCAGCAGTGGACCGGACAACCACGAAGCTTTCTTT. Amino acids: CASSGPDNHEAFF.

Relative to its sample, this clone is large. The genes are TRBV18 and TRBJ2-6; a possible D gene is TRBD1 (6 bases). This CDR3 is 17 amino acids long. Trimming took off 3 bases at V and 0 bases at J, with 12 bases between the two ends. From germline, CDR1 is KGHSH and CDR2 LQKENI. In DNA, the CDR3 is TGTGCCAGCTCACCTACAGGGTCCAGCTCTGGGGCCAACGTCCTGACTTTC. Amino acids: CASSPTGSSSGANVLTF.

This clone was observed a few times. This chain links TRBV6-8 with TRBJ2-3, with D unresolved. The CDR3 length is 14 residues. Germline-derived CDR1 and CDR2 are MNHGY and SAAAGT. The V end lost 6 bases, the J end lost 0 bases, and 10 bases lay between the germline ends. CDR3 sequence: CASRRLISTDTQYF. CDR3 coding DNA: TGTGCCAGCAGAAGACTTATTAGCACAGATACGCAGTATTTT.

The rearrangement uses TRBV6-8 and TRBJ1-5; 11 bases line up with TRBD1. The V gene end was trimmed by 6 bases and the J gene end by 6 bases; junction bases not matched to a gene: 7. The CDR3 has 15 amino acids. Germline V CDR1 and CDR2: MNHGY, SAAAGT. CDR3: CASSPGQGAFQPQHF. CDR3 nucleotides: TGTGCCAGCAGCCCCGGACAGGGGGCTTTTCAGCCCCAGCATTTT.

This clone is large in the sample. The chain has TRBV7-2 and TRBJ2-7; D tentatively fits TRBD1 or TRBD2 (5 bases each). Between the trimmed V and J ends, which lost 3 bases and 5 bases, there was a span of 11 bases. Germline CDR1 is SGHTA and CDR2 is FQGNSA. The CDR3 contains 13 residues. CDR3 protein: CASSFGGLDEQYF. CDR3 bases: TGTGCCAGCAGCTTTGGGGGTTTGGACGAGCAGTACTTC.

The chain is built from TRBV6-8 and TRBJ2-3; a possible D gene is TRBD1 (6 bases). Germline lookup yields CDR1 MNHGY and CDR2 SAAAGT. The CDR3 sequence is 14 residues long. Trimming removed 5 bases from V and 1 base from J, with 10 bases in between. The CDR3 loop is CASSTGLRTDTQYF. The CDR3 DNA reads TGTGCCAGCAGTACAGGGCTCCGCACAGATACGCAGTATTTT.

This clone was seen only a few times. V is TRBV11-3 and J is TRBJ1-1; D ambiguous. V shed 3 bases and J shed 0 bases, with 8 bases lying between them. The CDR3 is 14 amino acids. Germline V gives CDR1 SGHNT, CDR2 YENEEA. The CDR3 DNA reads TGTGCCAGCAGCTTGACACCCATGAACACTGAAGCTTTCTTT. It codes for CASSLTPMNTEAFF.

The rearrangement joins TRBV28 to TRBJ1-5; tentative D call: TRBD1 (5 bases). CDR1 MDHEN and CDR2 SYDVKM come from the germline V gene. Trimming took off 6 bases at V and 1 base at J, with 13 bases between the two ends. The CDR3 sequence is 15 residues long. CDR3 loop: CASRKPRGSNQPQHF. CDR3 nucleotide sequence: TGTGCCAGCAGGAAACCGAGGGGCAGCAATCAGCCCCAGCATTTT. The whole variable domain, remainder taken from reference TRBV28 and TRBJ1-5, is DVKVTQSSRYLVKRTGEKVFLECVQDMDHENMFWYRQDPGLGLRLIYFSYDVKMKEKGDIPEGYSVSREKKERFSLILESASTNQTSMYLCASRKPRGSNQPQHFGDGTRLSIL.

The chain has TRBV25-1 and TRBJ2-7; TRBD2 agrees at 7 bases. J lost 6 bases, V lost 6 bases, and 8 bases had no gene match. Germline lookup yields CDR1 MGHDK and CDR2 SYGVNS. CDR3 size: 13 residues. The DNA for the CDR3 is TGTGCCAGCAGATCCCCTAGCGGATCCGAGCAGTACTTC. Its protein product is CASRSPSGSEQYF.

This clone is judged large. The chain has TRBV19 and TRBJ2-1, with 7 positions matching TRBD2. The CDR3 loop spans 15 amino acids. The V and J ends lost 3 bases and 8 bases, in that order; junction bases with no gene match: 10. From germline, CDR1 is LNHDA and CDR2 SQIVND (reference sequence). The CDR3 DNA follows: TGTGCCAGTAGTATGGGAGGGGCCGCAGTCTATGAGCAGTTCTTC. Residues: CASSMGGAAVYEQFF.

V usage is TRBV15 and J usage is TRBJ2-3; 9 nucleotides agree with TRBD2. With 1 base clipped from V and 3 bases from J, the junction kept 5 bases outside the gene matches. This CDR3 comprises 16 residues. Germline loops: CDR1 LNHNV, CDR2 YYDKDF (reference sequence). The CDR3 region is CATSRVGTSGTDTQYF. Here the CDR3 DNA reads TGTGCCACCAGCAGAGTTGGCACTAGCGGGACAGATACGCAGTATTTT.

This clone came up a few times. The chain is built from TRBV11-3 and TRBJ2-1; D remains unclear. The CDR3 totals 15 residues. CDR1 and CDR2 from the germline V gene are SGHNT and YENEEA. V lost 5 bases, J lost 2 bases, and 13 bases lay in between. The CDR3 sequence: CASSEQVGTYNEQFF. Written as DNA, the CDR3 is TGTGCCAGCAGCGAGCAAGTAGGGACCTACAATGAGCAGTTCTTC.

This chain links TRBV29-1 with TRBJ2-3; perhaps TRBD2 as D (5 bases). Per germline, CDR1 SQVTM and CDR2 ANQGSEA. The length of the CDR3 is 14 residues. V was pared by 4 bases and J by 2 bases, with 13 bases between. Here the CDR3 reads CSVGTFQTTDTQYF. For the CDR3, the DNA is TGCAGCGTTGGGACTTTCCAAACCACAGATACGCAGTATTTT.

Relative to its sample, this clone is medium-sized (0.01 to 0.1%). The chain combines TRBV4-1 with TRBJ1-2, with a tentative D call TRBD1 (6 bases). Trimming pared 0 bases from V and 4 bases from J, leaving 9 bases between. CDR3 size: 14 residues. Germline V lookup: CDR1 MGHRA, CDR2 YSYEKL. This chain's CDR3 is CASSQDQGSYGYTF. The CDR3 DNA reads TGCGCCAGCAGCCAAGATCAGGGGTCCTATGGCTACACCTTC.

The chain is built from TRBV30 and TRBJ2-1; 10 bases fit TRBD2. The length of the CDR3 is 14 residues. Germline values: CDR1 GTSNPN, CDR2 SVGIG (reference sequence). J lost 8 bases, V lost 1 base, and 5 bases had no gene match. DNA for the CDR3: TGTGCCTGGAGTGAGGCTAGCGGGAGCTATGAGCAGTTCTTC. This gives the protein CAWSEASGSYEQFF.

The chain recombines TRBV28 with TRBJ2-7, with a weak D call TRBD1 (6 bases). V lost 8 bases and J 3 bases, leaving 14 bases between the germline ends. The germline gives CDR1 MDHEN, CDR2 SYDVKM. This CDR3 has 13 amino acids. The CDR3 nucleotides are TGTGCCAGCCAGGGGCTCGCGTTCTACGAGCAGTACTTC. Residues: CASQGLAFYEQYF.

The chain is built from TRBV19 and TRBJ2-5, with 10 bases aligning to TRBD1. CDR3 length: 15 residues. J lost 5 bases, V lost 2 bases, and 5 bases had no gene match. Germline assignment: CDR1 LNHDA and CDR2 SQIVND (reference sequence). CDR3 DNA: TGTGCCAGTAGTATACGACAGGGGGCCCGGGAGACCCAGTACTTC. Translating gives CASSIRQGARETQYF.

The chain recombines TRBV6-8 with TRBJ2-7; TRBD1 agrees at 9 bases. J lost 3 bases, V lost 5 bases, and 2 bases had no gene match. Germline lookup yields CDR1 MNHGY and CDR2 SAAAGT. The CDR3 contains 13 residues. CDR3 sequence reads: CASSATGGYEQYF. In nucleotides, the CDR3 is TGTGCCAGCAGTGCGACAGGGGGCTACGAGCAGTACTTC.

Only one count was recorded for this clone. The V call is TRBV28, the J call TRBJ2-7, with D perhaps TRBD1 (6 bases). Trimming removed 5 bases from V and 3 bases from J, with 11 bases in between. This CDR3 is 13 amino acids long. Germline-derived CDR1 and CDR2 are MDHEN and SYDVKM. CDR3 region: CASSGAGVYEQYV. In nucleotides, the CDR3 is TGTGCCAGCAGTGGAGCAGGGGTCTACGAGCAGTACGTC.

By share, this clone counts as medium-sized. The rearrangement uses TRBV9 and TRBJ2-3; D gene unclear. V was trimmed by 4 bases and J by 5 bases, leaving 23 bases between them. Germline V gene lookup returns CDR1 SGDLS and CDR2 YYNGEE. The CDR3 contains 17 residues. The CDR3 reads CASSPWAAVEVGDTQYF. Here the CDR3 DNA reads TGTGCCAGCAGCCCCTGGGCGGCAGTTGAAGTTGGAGATACGCAGTATTTT.

The V and J genes are TRBV11-3 and TRBJ1-1; 7 bases fit TRBD1. Trimming at V came to 2 bases and at J to 4 bases, leaving 7 bases not matched to a gene. The CDR3 covers 15 residues. The germline V gene has CDR1 SGHNT and CDR2 YENEEA. The DNA of the CDR3 is TGTGCCAGCAGCTTAAGAACAGGGGAGGGCACTGAAGCTTTCTTT. Its protein product is CASSLRTGEGTEAFF.

This clone has only a few counts. V and J are TRBV11-3 and TRBJ1-1; tentative D call: TRBD1 (6 bases). The V and J ends lost 5 bases and 0 bases respectively, with 19 bases between them. This CDR3 has 17 amino acids. CDR1 is SGHNT, CDR2 YENEEA, per germline. The CDR3 loop is CASSLVRQVGMNTEAFF. DNA of the CDR3: TGTGCCAGCAGCCTAGTCCGACAGGTCGGCATGAACACTGAAGCTTTCTTT.

This clone was recorded a few times. V usage is TRBV30 and J usage is TRBJ1-1; D might be TRBD1 (5 bases). The CDR3 has 12 residues. Trimming removed 2 bases from V and 4 bases from J, with 8 bases in between. The germline CDR1 and CDR2 sequences are GTSNPN and SVGIG (reference sequence). The chain's CDR3 is CAWSWGGTEAFF. The CDR3 DNA reads TGTGCCTGGAGTTGGGGGGGCACTGAAGCTTTCTTT.

This chain uses TRBV30 with TRBJ2-5; 8 bases agree with TRBD1. The CDR3 contains 13 residues. The V gene end was trimmed by 6 bases and the J gene end by 7 bases; junction bases not matched to a gene: 10. CDR1 GTSNPN and CDR2 SVGIG come from the germline V gene (reference sequence). In nucleotides, the CDR3 is TGTGCCTGTGGACAGGGAACGCCAGGGACCCAGTACTTC. This gives the protein CACGQGTPGTQYF.

This clone has a handful of counts. The gene calls are TRBV28 and TRBJ2-7, with 8 bases aligning to TRBD1. Germline V lookup: CDR1 MDHEN, CDR2 SYDVKM. The CDR3 totals 16 residues. J was trimmed by 2 bases and V by 6 bases; bases with no gene match: 12. Here the CDR3 reads CASRGVGQGWTYEQYF. As DNA, the CDR3 is TGTGCCAGCAGGGGCGTTGGACAGGGATGGACCTACGAGCAGTACTTC.

The chain combines TRBV28 with TRBJ2-3; D remains ambiguous. V lost 6 bases, J lost 0 bases, and 16 bases lay in between. CDR1 is MDHEN, CDR2 SYDVKM, per germline. This CDR3 has 16 amino acids. DNA of the CDR3: TGTGCCAGCAGAAAAATGGGAACTCTTAGCACAGATACGCAGTATTTT. Translation gives CASRKMGTLSTDTQYF.